These 9 T cell receptor beta chains were all obtained from the same sample, sequenced in a study of PD-1 blockade in classical Hodgkin lymphoma. The assay was immunoSEQ multiplex PCR, and TCRdb's table has in-frame clones only and misses some. The table has around 22,000 clones, roughly 78% seen once. Each of the patients experienced relapse following autologous stem cell transplantation, and their brentuximab vedotin exposure differed. This material consisted of peripheral blood mononuclear cells (PBMCs), taken before the second cycle of nivolumab. The receptors here all came from a human donor with classical Hodgkin lymphoma.

This rearrangement joins TRBV7-8 to TRBJ2-1, with 7 bases that match TRBD2. V shed 1 base, J shed 4 bases, and the junction held 4 bases outside the gene matches. This CDR3 has 15 residues. CDR1 SGHVS and CDR2 FQNEAQ come from the germline V gene. CDR3 loop: CASSLGGGGYNEQFF. In DNA form, the CDR3 reads TGTGCCAGCAGCTTAGGTGGGGGGGGATACAATGAGCAGTTCTTC.

This clone has a single count. DNA of the CDR3: TGTGCCAGCAGCGTAGCGACAGGGCAAGAGACCCAGTACTTC. Amino acid sequence: CASSVATGQETQYF. The chain carries TRBV9 and TRBJ2-5; 7 bases map to TRBD1. Looked up from germline, CDR1 is SGDLS and CDR2 is YYNGEE. The ends lost 0 bases at V and 2 bases at J; junction bases unmatched: 1. The CDR3 is made up of 14 amino acids.

The J gene is TRBJ1-3, the V gene TRBV4-3; D is perhaps TRBD1 (6 bases). CDR1 LGHNA and CDR2 YSLEER come from the germline V gene. This CDR3 contains 19 residues. The V gene lost 2 bases and the J gene lost 7 bases, with 27 bases spanning the gap. For the CDR3, the DNA is TGCGCCAGCAGCCAATTTACAGGGAAAGGAGCCCAGCGAAGGAACACCATATATTTT. Translating it yields CASSQFTGKGAQRRNTIYF.

The V gene is TRBV19, the J gene TRBJ1-5; 7 nucleotides match TRBD1. V lost 6 bases and J lost 6; bases outside the gene matches: 5. Looked up from germline, CDR1 is LNHDA and CDR2 is SQIVND (reference sequence). The CDR3 runs to 13 residues. The CDR3 here is CASSRQGPQPQHF. The CDR3 region has the DNA TGTGCCAGTAGCCGACAGGGCCCTCAGCCCCAGCATTTT.

The V call is TRBV25-1, the J call TRBJ1-2; D gene unclear. Trimming left V 7 bases short and J 4 bases short, with 13 bases between. The germline CDR1 and CDR2 sequences are MGHDK and SYGVNS. The CDR3 extends over 13 amino acids. The CDR3 bases are TGTGCCAGCACCTCCAGATGGAGCTATGGCTACACCTTC. Translated, it gives CASTSRWSYGYTF.

The rearrangement uses TRBV5-4 and TRBJ2-1; the D is unclear. The V and J ends lost 4 bases and 8 bases respectively, with 16 bases between them. The CDR3 consists of 14 residues. Germline values: CDR1 SGHNT, CDR2 YYREEE (reference sequence). DNA of the CDR3: TGTGCCAGCAGCAACGGACGGTCTCGGGATGAGCAGTTCTTC. Encoded protein: CASSNGRSRDEQFF. Full variable domain (rest looked up from reference TRBV5-4 and TRBJ2-1): ETGVTQSPTHLIKTRGQQVTLRCSSQSGHNTVSWYQQALGQGPQFIFQYYREEENGRGNFPPRFSGLQFPNYSSELNVNALELDDSALYLCASSNGRSRDEQFFGPGTRLTVL.

The table lists this clone with a count of one. The junction differs from germline at one of its ends, possibly a read error. This chain connects TRBV9 to TRBJ2-3; TRBD2 matches 11 bases. The CDR3 spans 18 residues. Germline V gene data show CDR1 as SGDLS and CDR2 as YYNGEE. The DNA for the CDR3 is TGTGCCAGCAGCGGCCTAGCGGGAGGCGGGGGAAGCACAGATGCGCAGTATTTT. It is translated as CASSGLAGGGGSTDAQYF.

The gene calls are TRBV6-5 and TRBJ1-1; D unresolved. The CDR3 covers 9 residues. V dropped 6 bases and J dropped 10 bases, with 6 bases sitting between them. CDR1 and CDR2 from the germline V gene are MNHEY and SVGAGI. The CDR3 bases are TGTGCCAGCAGCGATCGAGCTTTCTTT. Translating it yields CASSDRAFF.

The rearrangement links TRBV7-2 to TRBJ2-2; D gene ambiguous. This CDR3 is 13 amino acids long. CDR1 is SGHTA and CDR2 is FQGNSA in the germline V gene. Trimming shortened V by 5 bases and J by 7 bases, and 11 bases separated the two germline ends. The CDR3 region has the DNA TGTGCCAGCAGCCCGACTCGTGGCGGGGAGCTGTTTTTT. Amino acid sequence: CASSPTRGGELFF.